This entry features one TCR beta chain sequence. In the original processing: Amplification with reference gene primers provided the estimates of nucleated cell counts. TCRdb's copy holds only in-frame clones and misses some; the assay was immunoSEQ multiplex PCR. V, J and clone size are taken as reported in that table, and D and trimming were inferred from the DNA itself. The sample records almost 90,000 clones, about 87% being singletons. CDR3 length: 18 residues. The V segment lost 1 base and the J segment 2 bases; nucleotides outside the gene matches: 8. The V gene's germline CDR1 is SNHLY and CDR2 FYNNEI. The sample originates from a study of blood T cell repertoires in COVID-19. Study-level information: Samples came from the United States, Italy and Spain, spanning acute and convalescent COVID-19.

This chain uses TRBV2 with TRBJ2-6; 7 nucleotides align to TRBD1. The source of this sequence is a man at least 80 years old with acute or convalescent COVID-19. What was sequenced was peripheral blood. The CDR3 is CASSEEGARGTGANVLTF. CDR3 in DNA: TGTGCCAGCAGTGAAGAGGGGGCGCGAGGCACTGGGGCCAACGTCCTGACTTTC.